The source of this T cell receptor beta chain is a study of cytomegalovirus exposure and HLA in healthy donors (dated by TCRdb to about 2017). A note on the overall study: In an earlier analysis of some 550 of the donors, roughly 300 Gb of sequence data and 117 million unique TCR beta sequences from 150 million to 200 million T cells were reported. Among around 400 genotyped donors of the cohort, an average of around 250,000 unique TCR beta nucleotide sequences was sequenced per donor, of which about 19% were non-productive. In the later analysis, no new phenotypic data were used to find candidate immune exposures; instead, reliance was placed on TCR beta sequences and their occurrence across donors. The T cell repertoires of around 670 subjects were profiled by immunosequencing and related to cytomegalovirus serostatus. An earlier analysis of about 600 of the donors used high-throughput TCR beta sequencing to judge whether each TCR beta V gene segment behaved as functional or pseudogenic. To predict cytomegalovirus infection status, the study brought together high-throughput TCR immunosequencing, statistical association of individual TCRs with disease status, and machine learning. Donor age, sex, ethnicity and CMV serostatus were compiled together with the repertoire data. About 330 gigabases of sequencing data and approximately 92 million unique TCR sequences made up an early release that covered around 640 HLA-typed donors. A later analysis re-examined previously published TCR beta repertoires from 600 to 700 donors and added high-resolution HLA genotyping to investigate patterns of TCR occurrence. Typing coverage differed by locus: A, B, C, DRB1 and DQB1 were typed in roughly 620-640 donors, DQA1 in 500 to 550, DPA1 in approximately 610, and DPB1 in around 490. A later genetic analysis used genome-wide SNP genotypes for about three fifths of the roughly 700 donors, treating that subset as a discovery cohort. The study aimed to test whether signatures of past pathogen exposure could be identified by cataloging public T cell receptors. The genetic ancestry cluster associated with self-reported Caucasian donors included 81% of the roughly 360 genotyped donors. All discovery cohort repertoires had been generated on a single sequencing platform. A handful of DR-DQ haplotypes were handled as single units for association and clustering because linkage in the cohort was strong. Besides the first cohort of roughly 640 subjects, a separate validation cohort made up of 120 different subjects was used. HLA typing included class I and class II loci at four-digit resolution.

The cohort consisted of some 670 healthy bone marrow donors. All cohort members were sampled while nominally healthy, although unrecorded immune exposures were likely present. The donor tested CMV seropositive, placing the donor among the 289 seropositive members of the cohort. Every donor gave a peripheral blood sample, and the peripheral blood mononuclear cells from that sample were used for TCR beta sequencing. The Qiagen DNeasy Blood Extraction Kit was used to extract genomic DNA from the blood cell samples. Libraries were prepared through the immunoSEQ multiplex PCR assay. For the multiplex PCR, a mixture combining 60 forward primers for TCR Vbeta segments and 13 reverse primers for TCR Jbeta segments was used. Amplification of the CDR3 region of rearranged TCR beta genes was performed with a multiplex PCR assay on genomic DNA. The amplified TCR beta libraries were sequenced on the Illumina HiSeq System as 87-base-pair reads. The study's own analysis went as follows. A later analysis counted tens of millions of unique TCR beta chains across the 700 or so repertoires, and 9 million to 14 million of these chains were shared by at least two donors. A nearest-neighbor algorithm error-corrected the raw reads and collapsed the reads into unique sequences, merging closely related sequences to remove PCR and sequencing errors. Alignment of CDR3 sequences to IMGT reference sequences was used to assign V, D and J gene segments. For a sequence to be retained, a match of at least six nucleotides to both a V gene segment and a J gene segment was required. Rearrangements were classified as productive when the CDR3 lacked stop codons and remained in frame with V and J, and all other rearrangements were classified as non-productive. Following IMGT convention, CDR3 was defined as the stretch from the second conserved V-encoded cysteine to the conserved J-encoded phenylalanine. Sequences without an unambiguous match to a single V gene segment were excluded from the earlier analysis of approximately 560 of the donors. In an earlier analysis of roughly 600 of the donors, a V segment was called functional when productive rearrangements were above 56.7%, and segregating when the standard deviation between donors exceeded 5%. A statistical classification framework was developed to diagnose cytomegalovirus status using the catalog of TCR beta chain sequences. In a later analysis, V and J genes were assigned by comparing TCR nucleotide sequences against IMGT/GENE-DB human TR gene sequences. A later analysis assigned CDR3 sequences and most-parsimonious VDJ recombination scenarios with the TCRdist pipeline. A later analysis defined each TCR beta chain by its CDR3 amino acid sequence plus V-gene family, and excluded reads lacking a unique V-gene family. A later analysis removed 500 to 600 highly shared, low-generation-probability nucleotide sequences to deal with suspected cross-contamination and a sequencing artifact. A later analysis calculated a clonal expansion index for each public chain from normalized within-repertoire ranks of inferred template counts. In a later analysis, generation probabilities were computed with a VDJ recombination model fitted to out-of-frame rearrangements, and the resulting probabilities were checked against IGoR. In a later analysis, hypergeometric tests were used to score TCR-TCR, TCR-HLA and TCR-CMV co-occurrence, with a repertoire-size bias correction applied to TCR pairs. False discovery rates were estimated in a later analysis by permuting HLA or CMV assignments 20 times. A later analysis grouped co-occurring TCRs with DBSCAN, adding TCRdist sequence similarity when clustering within HLA-allele-positive subsets. Repertoires with fewer than 30,000 or more than 120,000 public chains were left out of co-occurrence clustering, as were four to six repertoires with anomalous nucleotide sharing. This immuneACCESS table, as held by TCRdb, lists in-frame sequences with V and J called but not all clones. Of the missing ones, under half trace to an unresolved V gene in checked studies; the others have no known cause. The DNA was the basis for D and trimming; V, J and clone size are from that table. The sample contains around 80,000 clones, approximately 74% of them found a single time. Under 10% of the sample is in the top ten clones.

General conclusions and limits of the study: The classifier was reported to diagnose cytomegalovirus status with high specificity and sensitivity in both the original cohort and the validation cohort. Roughly uniform sequencing depth across donors was assumed in presence/absence analyses, although this assumption may not hold. A later genetic analysis associated a missense DCLRE1C variant with V-gene and J-gene trimming of TCR beta chains, and an independent cohort replicated the association. A few of the identified cytomegalovirus-associated TCR beta chains were confirmed in vitro to be specific for cytomegalovirus antigens. Only TCR beta chains were sequenced in this cohort, and the absence of alpha or paired-chain data limited detectable features. Because counts were too low, roughly 16 rarely observed V segments, including chromosome 9 orphons, were left out of the earlier analysis of 500 to 650 of the donors. In a later analysis, the rate of TCR association differed among HLA loci, with DRB1 alleles having the most associated TCRs and HLA-C alleles having the fewest. Some IMGT-functional V segments, including TRBV6-2 and TRBV6-3, could not be told apart with the 87-base-pair reads, so those segments were excluded. In a later genetic analysis, fewer N-insertions in productive TCRs were reported among donors in an Asian-associated ancestry cluster than the roughly 700-donor mean. In a later analysis, several top co-occurrence clusters were reported to appear linked to parvovirus B19, influenza, CMV and Epstein-Barr virus. For the cohort, immune exposure information was limited to CMV serostatus. A cluster of highly shared sequence variants was judged likely to be a technical artifact of the sequencing pipeline. Most CMV-associated TCR beta chains appeared to be HLA-restricted in a later analysis, and the HLA associations seemed to be driven largely by CMV exposure. Compared with equally common non-associated chains, HLA-associated TCR beta chains in a later analysis were more clonally expanded and had lower generation probabilities. Across donors, most TCR sequences were observed very rarely, whereas some public TCRs were present in many individuals. Because HLA typing was missing for some donors at each locus, association tests included only the typed subset. A later analysis associated 16,951 TCR beta sequences with specific HLA alleles at a false discovery rate of 0.05. Linkage disequilibrium might explain the correlated functional status among segregating V segments, but an unknown experimental factor could not be ruled out. When HLA alleles, especially DR and DQ, strongly co-occurred, attributing TCR associations to individual alleles was difficult. The study listed 150 to 200 TCR beta chains as associated with cytomegalovirus. A further reported finding was that TCR beta sequences accurately predicted the HLA-A and HLA-B alleles for most subjects in the first cohort. According to the authors, the approach could potentially be generalized to other disease states and immunological phenotypes. Broadly in line with IMGT annotations, most TCR beta V segments showed up in productive rearrangements about 87% or about 30% of the time in an earlier analysis of around 600 of the donors.

For this clone: What antigen it recognizes has not been identified. No much larger clone exists at a distance of one base, and base qualities are not known.

V sheds 2 bases and J sheds 3 bases, leaving 7 bases between their ends. The CDR3 goes from the cysteine to the phenylalanine over 13 residues. Solely the CDR3 DNA is kept, with 39 bases framed from the first base. Via the germline V gene, CDR1 is KGHSH and CDR2 LQKENI. The sequenced material came from PBMCs. The TCR originated in a middle-aged man in good health and CMV-seropositive. Rearrangement joined TRBV18 to TRBJ1-1; no D gene call is confident. The CDR3 protein is CASSPYGDTEAFF. The nucleotide sequence is TGTGCCAGCTCACCATATGGAGACACTGAAGCTTTCTTT.